Shown below are 11 T cell receptor beta chains from a single sample sequenced in a study of Graves' ophthalmopathy and Graves' hyperthyroidism. Amplified TCR beta CDR3 regions were obtained using RNA transcripts as template. The authors performed first-round RT-PCR with HTBI primers and then a second-round multiplex PCR. In TCRdb, the multiplex PCR reads were re-called with MiXCR into one record per CDR3 protein. Among 450,000 or so distinct CDR3 sequences, roughly an eighth were seen once, and the ten largest hold 8% to 10%. Sequences were obtained from blood. The source is a woman aged 25-40 years with Graves' ophthalmopathy.

The chain links TRBV28 to TRBJ2-7; 9 bases align to TRBD1. The J segment lost 1 base and the V segment lost 5 bases, leaving 6 bases of the junction unmatched. This CDR3 contains 15 residues. In germline, CDR1 is MDHEN, CDR2 SYDVKM. CDR3 DNA: TGTGCCAGCAGTCAACTACAGGGGGCTTCCTACGAGCAGTACTTC. Protein: CASSQLQGASYEQYF. The full variable domain, completed using reference TRBV28 and TRBJ2-7, is DVKVTQSSRYLVKRTGEKVFLECVQDMDHENMFWYRQDPGLGLRLIYFSYDVKMKEKGDIPEGYSVSREKKERFSLILESASTNQTSMYLCASSQLQGASYEQYFGPGTRLTVT.

This clonotype was counted at least ten times. This chain uses TRBV20-1 with TRBJ2-7; perhaps D is TRBD1 or TRBD2 (5 bases each). This CDR3 spans 16 amino acids. Germline CDR1 is DFQATT and CDR2 is SNEGSKA (reference sequence). Trimming cost V 3 bases and J 2 bases, with 20 bases left between them. The CDR3 sequence: CSARGPGARGPYEQYF. CDR3 DNA: TGCAGTGCTAGGGGTCCCGGGGCCCGAGGCCCCTACGAGCAGTACTTC.

This clonotype was counted many times. The J gene is TRBJ2-2, the V gene TRBV5-6; unclear D gene. Trimming took off 4 bases at V and 0 bases at J, with 13 bases between the two ends. Germline-derived CDR1 and CDR2 are SGHDT and YYEEEE. The CDR3 is 16 residues long. The CDR3 DNA reads TGTGCCAGCAGCGCTCTCGACGGAGCGAACACCGGGGAGCTGTTTTTT. As protein: CASSALDGANTGELFF.

This clonotype came up many times. The chain is built from TRBV6-5 and TRBJ1-1; tentatively, D is TRBD1 (6 bases). Germline values: CDR1 MNHEY, CDR2 SVGAGI. The CDR3 consists of 12 residues. CDR3 DNA: TGTGTTTGTACCAGGGGTATCTCTGAAGCTTTCTTT. As protein: CVCTRGISEAFF.

The V call is TRBV2, the J call TRBJ2-7; D is unresolved. This CDR3 is 14 amino acids long. V was shortened by 2 bases and J by 4 bases, with 12 bases between the two germline ends. CDR1 and CDR2 from the germline V gene are SNHLY and FYNNEI. The CDR3 nucleotides are TGTGCCAGCAGTGAAAGGCAAGGGTTATACGAGCAGTACTTC. It translates to CASSERQGLYEQYF.

This clonotype was counted ten times or more. The chain links TRBV15 to TRBJ1-5; D may be TRBD1 (5 bases). The V gene's germline CDR1 is LNHNV and CDR2 YYDKDF (reference sequence). Trimming removed 5 bases at V and 2 bases at J, with 16 bases between. This CDR3 region has 16 residues. The CDR3 sequence is CATSLGLGPGNQPQHF. CDR3 bases: TGTGCCACCAGCTTGGGGCTCGGTCCTGGCAATCAGCCCCAGCATTTT.

This clonotype was recorded at least ten times. The J gene is TRBJ2-7, the V gene TRBV11-3; 7 bases are a match to TRBD1. J was trimmed by 8 bases and V by 5 bases; bases with no gene match: 9. The CDR3 loop spans 13 amino acids. Per the germline V gene, CDR1 is SGHNT and CDR2 is YENEEA. CDR3: CASSRTGEFKQYF. CDR3 bases: TGTGCCAGCAGCCGTACAGGGGAGTTCAAGCAGTACTTC.

This clonotype appeared many times. The J gene is TRBJ2-7, the V gene TRBV25-1, with 9 bases identical to TRBD2. There are 15 residues in the CDR3. Germline values: CDR1 MGHDK, CDR2 SYGVNS. With 1 base clipped from V and 6 bases from J, the junction kept 7 bases outside the gene matches. The CDR3 DNA reads TGTGCCAGCAGTGAATTCGCGGGGGGGCTGGGCGAGCAGTACTTC. The encoded protein is CASSEFAGGLGEQYF.

This chain links TRBV28 with TRBJ1-1, with D unresolved. Trimming took off 5 bases at V and 8 bases at J, with 9 bases between the two ends. This CDR3 has 11 residues. Germline V CDR1 and CDR2: MDHEN, SYDVKM. The CDR3: CASSGSREAFF. In DNA form, the CDR3 reads TGTGCCAGCAGTGGGAGTCGGGAAGCTTTCTTT.

This clonotype was picked up many times. The chain recombines TRBV5-1 with TRBJ2-7, with 7 bases fitting TRBD1. The V gene end was trimmed by 2 bases and the J gene end by 6 bases; junction bases not matched to a gene: 8. CDR3 length: 14 amino acids. Germline loops: CDR1 SGHRS, CDR2 YFSETQ. The CDR3 protein is CASSFLENRGEQYF. CDR3 in DNA: TGCGCCAGCAGCTTCCTCGAAAACAGGGGCGAGCAGTACTTC. The entire variable domain, with the rest obtained from reference TRBV5-1 and TRBJ2-7, is as follows: KAGVTQTPRYLIKTRGQQVTLSCSPISGHRSVSWYQQTPGQGLQFLFEYFSETQRNKGNFPGRFSGRQFSNSRSEMNVSTLELGDSALYLCASSFLENRGEQYFGPGTRLTVT.

This clonotype was detected ten times or more. CDR3 sequence: CSVAPGRGGYEQYF. The CDR3 DNA follows: TGCAGCGTTGCGCCCGGCAGGGGAGGCTACGAGCAGTACTTC. This sequence joins TRBV29-1 and TRBJ2-7; D possibly uses TRBD1 or TRBD2 (6 bases each). The CDR3 has 14 residues. Germline CDR1 and CDR2: SQVTM and ANQGSEA. Deletions cut 4 bases from V and 3 bases from J, with 16 bases between.